The 24 T cell receptor beta chains in this list originate from one sample, sequenced in a study of shared clonotypes between healthy human individuals (dated by TCRdb to 2020 to 2022). Receptor libraries were prepared by the immunoSEQ multiplex PCR assay. TCRdb stores this immuneACCESS table with in-frame sequences only. Part of the clones is absent; in the studies checked, under half of the shortfall reflects unresolved V genes, and no reason is known for the rest. The sample table records 490,000 or so clones; roughly four fifths of these occur just once. The ten largest clones capture 10% to 15% of the sample. The sequencing input was PBMCs. The source is a woman between 40 and 55 years old in good health. Some clones in this sample may be carry-over from other donors' samples.

The rearrangement joins TRBV5-6 to TRBJ1-2; D is ambiguous. V was shortened by 5 bases and J by 8 bases, with 13 bases between the two germline ends. The CDR3 covers 12 residues. Germline assignment: CDR1 SGHDT and CDR2 YYEEEE. CDR3: CASRRELLGYTF. In DNA form, the CDR3 reads TGTGCCAGCAGGAGGGAACTTCTCGGCTACACCTTC.

This clone was observed a handful of times. The rearrangement joins TRBV5-4 to TRBJ1-1, with D possibly TRBD1 on 5 matching bases. Germline V CDR1 and CDR2: SGHNT, YYREEE (reference sequence). The CDR3 has 14 residues. The germline V and J ends were trimmed by 3 bases and 4 bases, with 13 bases remaining between them. The CDR3 coding sequence is TGTGCCAGCAGCTCGGGTAATGGGGGCACTGAAGCTTTCTTT. Amino acids: CASSSGNGGTEAFF. The full variable domain, rest sourced from reference TRBV5-4 and TRBJ1-1, is ETGVTQSPTHLIKTRGQQVTLRCSSQSGHNTVSWYQQALGQGPQFIFQYYREEENGRGNFPPRFSGLQFPNYSSELNVNALELDDSALYLCASSSGNGGTEAFFGQGTRLTVV.

This chain links TRBV7-2 with TRBJ2-7; TRBD2 might be the D (7 bases). V was trimmed by 2 bases and J by 6 bases, leaving 11 bases between them. Per the germline V gene, CDR1 is SGHTA and CDR2 is FQGNSA. This CDR3 spans 13 amino acids. CDR3 coding DNA: TGTGCCAGCAGCTTATACAGGGAGGGCGAGCAGTACTTC. Its protein product is CASSLYREGEQYF.

The genes are TRBV7-3 and TRBJ2-5, with 8 positions matching TRBD1. The ends lost 0 bases at V and 0 bases at J; junction bases unmatched: 3. Germline-derived CDR1 and CDR2 are SGHTA and FQGTGA. The CDR3 extends over 16 amino acids. CDR3 nucleotide sequence: TGTGCCAGCAGCTTAACAGGGGACAGGTACCAAGAGACCCAGTACTTC. This sequence encodes CASSLTGDRYQETQYF.

The chain recombines TRBV10-3 with TRBJ2-1; D might be TRBD1 or TRBD2, each matching 5 bases. V lost 0 bases, J lost 13 bases, and 13 bases lay in between. This CDR3 region has 13 residues. In germline, CDR1 is ENHRY, CDR2 SYGVKD. In DNA form, the CDR3 reads TGTGCCATCAGTGAGTCGACTGGGGACGGACAGTTCTTC. It is translated as CAISESTGDGQFF.

This clone was recorded once. The chain is built from TRBV5-1 and TRBJ2-1; 7 bases are shared with TRBD1. V lost 2 bases, J lost 6 bases, and 2 bases stayed unmatched. The V gene's germline CDR1 is SGHRS and CDR2 YFSETQ. The CDR3 spans 13 residues. The CDR3, as DNA: TGCGCCAGCAGCTTCGGACAGGTCAATGAGCAGTTCTTC. Translated: CASSFGQVNEQFF.

This chain joins TRBV7-3 and TRBJ2-1; 8 bases align to TRBD2. V lost 2 bases and J lost 6; bases outside the gene matches: 6. Germline CDR1 is SGHTA and CDR2 is FQGTGA. The CDR3 loop spans 15 amino acids. The CDR3 reads CASSLGSSGFNEQFF. The CDR3 nucleotides read TGTGCCAGCAGCTTAGGCTCTAGCGGGTTCAATGAGCAGTTCTTC.

The V and J genes are TRBV6-6 and TRBJ2-5; 7 bases align to TRBD1. V lost 0 bases, J lost 2 bases, and 6 bases stayed unmatched. The CDR3 length is 16 residues. Per germline, CDR1 MNHNY and CDR2 SVGAGI (reference sequence). Here the CDR3 reads CASSYSKWTGQETQYF. CDR3 nucleotides: TGTGCCAGCAGTTACTCGAAGTGGACAGGTCAAGAGACCCAGTACTTC.

This clone was detected once. The rearrangement links TRBV18 to TRBJ1-5, with D possibly matching TRBD1 (6 bases). From germline, CDR1 is KGHSH and CDR2 LQKENI. This CDR3 comprises 15 residues. V was clipped by 4 bases and J by 3 bases, with 13 bases between them. CDR3 sequence: CASSHREGDNQPQHF. The DNA for the CDR3 is TGTGCCAGCTCACACAGGGAAGGGGACAATCAGCCCCAGCATTTT.

The rearrangement joins TRBV10-1 to TRBJ2-2, with no clear D. Germline assignment: CDR1 WNHNN and CDR2 SYGVQD (reference sequence). This CDR3 region has 15 residues. V lost 5 bases and J 0 bases, leaving 10 bases between the germline ends. The CDR3 protein is CASSRLSPNTGELFF. The DNA of the CDR3 is TGCGCCAGCAGTAGACTTAGCCCGAACACCGGGGAGCTGTTTTTT.

V and J are TRBV7-2 and TRBJ2-5; 7 bases align to TRBD2. Unmatched junction bases numbered 21, after V lost 10 bases and J lost 7 bases. This CDR3 has 16 amino acids. CDR1 is SGHTA, CDR2 FQGNSA, per germline. CDR3 sequence (DNA): TGTGCCATCCTGAGCAGCAGCCCGGGGAGCGGGGCGACCCAGTACTTC. This sequence encodes CAILSSSPGSGATQYF. The whole variable domain, remainder taken from reference TRBV7-2 and TRBJ2-5, is GAGVSQSPSNKVTEKGKDVELRCDPISGHTALYWYRQSLGQGLEFLIYFQGNSAPDKSGLPSDRFSAERTGGSVSTLTIQRTQQEDSAVYLCAILSSSPGSGATQYFGPGTRLLVL.

In DNA form, the CDR3 reads TGTGCCAGCAGCCCCGGACTCTCAACCGGGGATACGCAGTATTTT. Residues: CASSPGLSTGDTQYF. This rearrangement joins TRBV9 to TRBJ2-3, with D perhaps TRBD2 (5 bases). Germline CDR1 and CDR2: SGDLS and YYNGEE. The V and J ends lost 4 bases and 6 bases respectively, with 18 bases between them. The CDR3 loop spans 15 amino acids.

With respect to this clone: Germline is not matched at one junction end, which may reflect a read error. V and J are TRBV7-7 and TRBJ2-1; 7 bases align to TRBD2. In germline, CDR1 is SSHAT, CDR2 FNYEAQ (reference sequence). The CDR3 extends over 16 amino acids. The DNA of the CDR3 is TGTGCTAGCAGTCGGGAGGTGACTAGCAACTACAATGAGCAGTTCTTC. Translation gives CASSREVTSNYNEQFF.

The V and J genes are TRBV5-4 and TRBJ2-1; the match to TRBD2 covers 10 bases. Germline V CDR1 and CDR2: SGHNT, YYREEE (reference sequence). Losses at the gene ends were 4 bases for V and 7 bases for J; bases not matched to a gene: 8. This CDR3 has 15 residues. CDR3 loop: CASSLVVAGGNEQFF. CDR3 coding DNA: TGTGCCAGCAGCCTTGTGGTAGCGGGAGGAAATGAGCAGTTCTTC.

The chain employs TRBV30 and TRBJ1-5; 7 nucleotides align to TRBD1. CDR1 is GTSNPN, CDR2 SVGIG, per germline (reference sequence). The CDR3 has 17 amino acids. V shed 2 bases, J shed 0 bases, and the junction held 10 bases outside the gene matches. This CDR3 is CAWSFRAGGNSNQPQHF. DNA of the CDR3: TGTGCCTGGAGTTTCCGGGCAGGGGGGAATAGCAATCAGCCCCAGCATTTT. Filled out from reference TRBV30 and TRBJ1-5, the complete variable domain reads SQTIHQWPATLVQPVGSPLSLECTVEGTSNPNLYWYRQAAGRGLQLLFYSVGIGQISSEVPQNLSASRPQDRQFILSSKKLLLSDSGFYLCAWSFRAGGNSNQPQHFGDGTRLSIL.

This clone was seen a single time. This chain links TRBV18 with TRBJ2-5, with TRBD2 identical over 10 bases. The J call is uncertain, as TRBJ2-7 better fits the DNA end. The germline gives CDR1 KGHSH, CDR2 LQKENI. CDR3 length: 15 amino acids. DNA for the CDR3: TGTGCCAGCTCACTACCCTTAGCGGGAGGTAACGAGCAGTACTTC. Translating gives CASSLPLAGGNEQYF.

The V and J genes are TRBV28 and TRBJ1-1; D remains unclear. Germline CDR1 reads MDHEN; CDR2 reads SYDVKM. Trimming removed 5 bases at V and 8 bases at J, with 12 bases between. The CDR3 runs to 12 residues. CDR3 DNA: TGTGCCAGCAGTATGTTCGGGAGGGAAGCTTTCTTT. Translated, it gives CASSMFGREAFF.

This chain joins TRBV28 and TRBJ1-4, with TRBD1 matching over 7 bases. Germline V CDR1 and CDR2: MDHEN, SYDVKM. Trimming took 5 bases from V and 3 from J; bases not matched to a gene: 3. The CDR3 length is 14 residues. This CDR3 reads CASSRQGSNEKLFF. The CDR3 coding sequence is TGTGCCAGCAGTAGACAGGGTTCTAATGAAAAACTGTTTTTT.

V and J are TRBV7-9 and TRBJ2-1, with TRBD2 matching 10 bases. Germline trimming cut 5 bases from V and 8 bases from J; bases unmatched to any gene: 9. Germline V CDR1 and CDR2: SEHNR, FQNEAQ (reference sequence). This CDR3 has 15 amino acids. The CDR3 spells CASSTSGRALHEQFF. Written as DNA, the CDR3 is TGTGCCAGCAGCACAAGCGGGAGGGCCCTCCATGAGCAGTTCTTC.

This clone showed up just once. The V call is TRBV18, the J call TRBJ2-7; the D gene could be TRBD1 or TRBD2 (5 bases each). The CDR3 is made up of 15 amino acids. The V end was cut by 5 bases, the J end by 4 bases, with 18 bases between. The germline gives CDR1 KGHSH, CDR2 LQKENI. CDR3 in DNA: TGTGCCAGCTCAGCCGCTGAGGGGCCAGGGTACGAGCAGTACTTC. Translation gives CASSAAEGPGYEQYF.

This chain connects TRBV15 to TRBJ1-2; the D gene is possibly TRBD1 (6 bases). The CDR3 runs to 16 residues. Germline V gives CDR1 LNHNV, CDR2 YYDKDF (reference sequence). The V and J ends lost 0 bases and 7 bases respectively, with 18 bases between them. DNA of the CDR3: TGTGCCACCAGCAGAGAATCCCCCGCGACAGGTGGTGGCTACACCTTC. This encodes CATSRESPATGGGYTF.

V usage is TRBV30 and J usage is TRBJ1-2; D is unresolved. CDR1 is GTSNPN and CDR2 is SVGIG in the germline V gene (reference sequence). CDR3 length: 14 residues. V shed 4 bases and J shed 3 bases, with 15 bases lying between them. CDR3: CAWNDPPADYGYTF. The CDR3 coding sequence is TGTGCCTGGAATGACCCCCCCGCCGACTATGGCTACACCTTC.

This sequence joins TRBV30 and TRBJ1-3; D is possibly TRBD1 (6 bases). Germline lookup yields CDR1 GTSNPN and CDR2 SVGIG (reference sequence). The CDR3 runs to 14 residues. The CDR3 loop reads CAFGGANSGNTIYF. CDR3 bases: TGTGCTTTTGGGGGGGCCAACTCTGGAAACACCATATATTTT. Based on the CDR3 plus reference TRBV30 and TRBJ1-3, the full variable domain is SQTIHQWPATLVQPVGSPLSLECTVEGTSNPNLYWYRQAAGRGLQLLFYSVGIGQISSEVPQNLSASRPQDRQFILSSKKLLLSDSGFYLCAFGGANSGNTIYFGEGSWLTVV.

The V and J genes are TRBV10-1 and TRBJ1-3; possible D gene TRBD1, 5 bases. CDR1 and CDR2 (germline): WNHNN, SYGVQD (reference sequence). The CDR3 contains 13 residues. With 7 bases removed from V and 2 bases from J, the gap between germline ends came to 9 bases. The CDR3 loop is CASITGPGNTIYF. CDR3 in DNA: TGCGCCAGCATTACAGGACCTGGAAACACCATATATTTT.